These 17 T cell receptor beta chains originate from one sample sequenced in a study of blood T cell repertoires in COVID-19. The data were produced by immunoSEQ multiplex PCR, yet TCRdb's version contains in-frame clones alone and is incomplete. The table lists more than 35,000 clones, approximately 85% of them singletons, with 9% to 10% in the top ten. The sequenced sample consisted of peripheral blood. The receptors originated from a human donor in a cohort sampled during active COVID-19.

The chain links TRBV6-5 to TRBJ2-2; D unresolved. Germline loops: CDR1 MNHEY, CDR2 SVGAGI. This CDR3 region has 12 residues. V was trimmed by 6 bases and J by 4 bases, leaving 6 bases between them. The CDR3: CASSGPTGELFF. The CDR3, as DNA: TGTGCCAGCAGCGGTCCCACCGGGGAGCTGTTTTTT.

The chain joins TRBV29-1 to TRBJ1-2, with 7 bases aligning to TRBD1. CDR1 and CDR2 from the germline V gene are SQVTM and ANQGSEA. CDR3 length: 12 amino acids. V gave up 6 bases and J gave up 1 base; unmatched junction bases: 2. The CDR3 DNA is TGCAGCGTCCGACAGGGTAACTATGGCTACACCTTC. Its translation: CSVRQGNYGYTF.

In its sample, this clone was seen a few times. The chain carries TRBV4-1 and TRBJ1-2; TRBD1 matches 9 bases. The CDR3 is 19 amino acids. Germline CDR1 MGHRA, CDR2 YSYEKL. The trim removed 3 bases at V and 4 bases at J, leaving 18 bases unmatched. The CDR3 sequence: CASSHRPPGQGSNSYGYTF. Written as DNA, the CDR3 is TGCGCCAGCAGCCACCGCCCCCCGGGACAGGGATCTAATAGCTATGGCTACACCTTC.

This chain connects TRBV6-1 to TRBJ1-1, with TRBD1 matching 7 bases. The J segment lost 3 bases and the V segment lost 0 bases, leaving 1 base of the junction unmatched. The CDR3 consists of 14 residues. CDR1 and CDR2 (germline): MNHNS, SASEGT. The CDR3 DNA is TGTGCCAGCAGTGAAGCAGGGGGCTACACTGAAGCTTTCTTT. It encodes CASSEAGGYTEAFF.

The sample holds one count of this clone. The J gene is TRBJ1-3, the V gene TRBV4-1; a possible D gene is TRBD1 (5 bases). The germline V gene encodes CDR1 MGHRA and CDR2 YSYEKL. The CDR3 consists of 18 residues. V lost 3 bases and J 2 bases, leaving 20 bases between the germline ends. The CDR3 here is CASSHVLQGAAAGNTIYF. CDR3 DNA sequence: TGCGCCAGCAGCCATGTGCTGCAGGGCGCGGCAGCTGGAAACACCATATATTTT.

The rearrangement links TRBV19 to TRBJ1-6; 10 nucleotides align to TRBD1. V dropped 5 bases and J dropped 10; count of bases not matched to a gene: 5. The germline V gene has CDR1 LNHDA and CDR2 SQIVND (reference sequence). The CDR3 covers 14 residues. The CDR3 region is CASSPGDRGSPLHF. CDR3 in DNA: TGTGCCAGTAGTCCAGGGGACAGGGGATCACCCCTCCACTTT.

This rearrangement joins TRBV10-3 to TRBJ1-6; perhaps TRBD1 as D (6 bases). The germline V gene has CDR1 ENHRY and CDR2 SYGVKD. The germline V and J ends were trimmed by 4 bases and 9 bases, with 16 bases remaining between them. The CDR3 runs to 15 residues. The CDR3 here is CAISGGGLDRSPLHF. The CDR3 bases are TGTGCCATCAGTGGGGGGGGCCTTGACCGTTCACCCCTCCACTTT.

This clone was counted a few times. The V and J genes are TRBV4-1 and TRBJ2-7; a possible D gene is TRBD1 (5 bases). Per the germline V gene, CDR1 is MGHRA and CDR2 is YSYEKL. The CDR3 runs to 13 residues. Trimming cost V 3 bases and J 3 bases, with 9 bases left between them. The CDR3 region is CASSQSDSYEQYF. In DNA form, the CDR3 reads TGCGCCAGCAGCCAGTCCGACAGCTACGAGCAGTACTTC.

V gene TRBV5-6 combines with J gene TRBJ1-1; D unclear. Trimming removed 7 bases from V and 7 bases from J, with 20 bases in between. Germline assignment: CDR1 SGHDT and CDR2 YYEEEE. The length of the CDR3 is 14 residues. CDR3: CASGKEGTSGEAFF. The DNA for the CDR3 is TGTGCCAGCGGGAAGGAGGGCACCTCGGGTGAAGCTTTCTTT.

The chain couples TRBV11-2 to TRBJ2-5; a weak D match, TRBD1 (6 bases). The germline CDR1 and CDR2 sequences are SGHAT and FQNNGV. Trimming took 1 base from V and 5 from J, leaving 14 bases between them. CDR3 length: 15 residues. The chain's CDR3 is CASSLGSQGTETQYF. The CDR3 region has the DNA TGTGCCAGCAGCTTAGGAAGTCAGGGGACGGAGACCCAGTACTTC.

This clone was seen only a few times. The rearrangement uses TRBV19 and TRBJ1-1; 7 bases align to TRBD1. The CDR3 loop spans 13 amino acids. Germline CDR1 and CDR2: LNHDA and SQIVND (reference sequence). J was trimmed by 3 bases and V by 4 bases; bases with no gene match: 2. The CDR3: CASSNRGDTEAFF. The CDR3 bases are TGTGCCAGTAGTAACAGGGGTGACACTGAAGCTTTCTTT. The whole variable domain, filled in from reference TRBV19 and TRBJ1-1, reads DGGITQSPKYLFRKEGQNVTLSCEQNLNHDAMYWYRQDPGQGLRLIYYSQIVNDFQKGDIAEGYSVSREKKESFPLTVTSAQKNPTAFYLCASSNRGDTEAFFGQGTRLTVV.

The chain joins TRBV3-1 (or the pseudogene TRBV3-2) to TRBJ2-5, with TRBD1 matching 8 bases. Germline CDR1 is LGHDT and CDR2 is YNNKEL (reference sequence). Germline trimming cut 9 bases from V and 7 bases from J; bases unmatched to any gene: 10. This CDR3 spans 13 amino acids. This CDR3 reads CASTTGVEGTQYF. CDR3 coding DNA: TGTGCCAGTACGACAGGGGTTGAGGGGACCCAGTACTTC.

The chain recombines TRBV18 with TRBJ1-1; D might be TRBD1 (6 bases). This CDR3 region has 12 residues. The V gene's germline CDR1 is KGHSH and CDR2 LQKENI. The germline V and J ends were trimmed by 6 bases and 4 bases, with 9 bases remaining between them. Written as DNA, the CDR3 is TGTGCCAGCTCGGGGGGGGCCACTGAAGCTTTCTTT. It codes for CASSGGATEAFF.

In DNA form, the CDR3 reads TGTGCCAGCAGCCTCCCAACTAATGAAAAACTGTTTTTT. This sequence encodes CASSLPTNEKLFF. The gene calls are TRBV6-6 and TRBJ1-4, with D hard to call. The CDR3 is 13 amino acids. Germline loops: CDR1 MNHNY, CDR2 SVGAGI (reference sequence). V lost 6 bases, J lost 0 bases, and 5 bases lay in between.

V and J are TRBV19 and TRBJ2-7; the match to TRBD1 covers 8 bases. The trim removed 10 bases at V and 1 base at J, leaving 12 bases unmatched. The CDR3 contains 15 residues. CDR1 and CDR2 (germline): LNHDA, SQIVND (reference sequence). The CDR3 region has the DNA TGTGCCACTTCACAGGGGGGAACCAGGTCCTACGAGCAGTACTTC. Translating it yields CATSQGGTRSYEQYF.

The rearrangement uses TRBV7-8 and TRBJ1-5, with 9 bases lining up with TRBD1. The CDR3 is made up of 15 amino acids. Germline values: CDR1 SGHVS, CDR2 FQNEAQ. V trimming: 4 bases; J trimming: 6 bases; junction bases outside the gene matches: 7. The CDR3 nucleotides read TGTGCCAGCAGCTCGTCCGGGACAGGGCGTCAGCCCCAGCATTTT. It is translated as CASSSSGTGRQPQHF.

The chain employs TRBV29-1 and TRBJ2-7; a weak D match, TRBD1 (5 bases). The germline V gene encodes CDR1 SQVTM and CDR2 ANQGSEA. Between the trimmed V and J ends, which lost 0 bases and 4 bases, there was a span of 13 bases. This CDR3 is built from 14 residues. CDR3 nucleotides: TGCAGCGTTGAAGAACCGGACACCCGTTACGAGCAGTACTTC. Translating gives CSVEEPDTRYEQYF.